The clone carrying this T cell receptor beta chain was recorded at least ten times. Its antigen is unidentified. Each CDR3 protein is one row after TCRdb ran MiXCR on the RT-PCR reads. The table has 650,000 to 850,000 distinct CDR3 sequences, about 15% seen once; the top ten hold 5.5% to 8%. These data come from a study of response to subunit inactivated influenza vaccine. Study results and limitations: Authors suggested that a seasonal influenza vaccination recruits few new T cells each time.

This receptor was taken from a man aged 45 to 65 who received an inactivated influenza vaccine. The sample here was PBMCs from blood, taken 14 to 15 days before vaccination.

The CDR3 nucleotides are TGCAGCGTTTTGATTAGATATTGGGACGACACTGAAGCTTTCTTT. Its translation: CSVLIRYWDDTEAFF. V and J are TRBV29-1 and TRBJ1-1, with D possibly TRBD1 on 5 matching bases. There are 15 residues in the CDR3. The V gene's germline CDR1 is SQVTM and CDR2 ANQGSEA. Deletions cut 5 bases from V and 3 bases from J, with 19 bases between.